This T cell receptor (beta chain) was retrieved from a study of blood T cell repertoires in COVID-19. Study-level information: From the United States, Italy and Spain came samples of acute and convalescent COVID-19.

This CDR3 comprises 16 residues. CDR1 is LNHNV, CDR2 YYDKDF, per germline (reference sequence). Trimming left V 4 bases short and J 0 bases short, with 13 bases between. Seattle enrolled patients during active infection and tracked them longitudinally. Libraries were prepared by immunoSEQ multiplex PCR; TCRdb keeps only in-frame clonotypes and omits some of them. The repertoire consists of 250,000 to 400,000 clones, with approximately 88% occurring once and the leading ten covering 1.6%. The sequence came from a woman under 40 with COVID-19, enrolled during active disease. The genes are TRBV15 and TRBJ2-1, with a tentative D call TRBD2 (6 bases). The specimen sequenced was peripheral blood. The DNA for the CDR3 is TGTGCCACCAGCAAGGAGGGGCCTAGCTCCTACAATGAGCAGTTCTTC. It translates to CATSKEGPSSYNEQFF.